The T cell receptor (beta chain) described here comes from a study of blood T cell repertoires in COVID-19. Overall study context: COVID-19 samples collected from the United States, Italy and Spain covered acute and convalescent phases. T cells, B-cell-depleted T cells, or PBMCs supplied cDNA or gDNA.

As handled by the study authors: Cell counts per sample came from amplifying reference gene primers. The protocol was immunoSEQ multiplex PCR, while the TCRdb copy is restricted to in-frame clones and leaves out a portion. D and trimming come from the DNA, and the V and J calls and clone size come from that table. The sample records 160,000 or so clones, more than 65% being singletons. Enrolment of Seattle patients took place during active infection, and they were followed longitudinally. This CDR3 has 18 amino acids. The germline V and J ends were trimmed by 1 base and 7 bases, with 23 bases remaining between them. Germline CDR1 SGHVS, CDR2 FQNEAQ.

Material: peripheral blood. The J gene is TRBJ2-1, the V gene TRBV7-8, with TRBD2 as a possible D gene (6 bases). The source of this sequence is a woman aged 60 to 75 with COVID-19, enrolled during active disease. The CDR3 region has the DNA TGTGCCAGCAGCTTAGTTATAACTGGCGGGATGGGTTATAATGAGCAGTTCTTC. Translated: CASSLVITGGMGYNEQFF. The whole variable domain, filled in from reference TRBV7-8 and TRBJ2-1, reads GAGVSQSPRYKVAKRGQDVALRCDPISGHVSLFWYQQALGQGPEFLTYFQNEAQLDKSGLPSDRFFAERPEGSVSTLKIQRTQQEDSAVYLCASSLVITGGMGYNEQFFGPGTRLTVL.